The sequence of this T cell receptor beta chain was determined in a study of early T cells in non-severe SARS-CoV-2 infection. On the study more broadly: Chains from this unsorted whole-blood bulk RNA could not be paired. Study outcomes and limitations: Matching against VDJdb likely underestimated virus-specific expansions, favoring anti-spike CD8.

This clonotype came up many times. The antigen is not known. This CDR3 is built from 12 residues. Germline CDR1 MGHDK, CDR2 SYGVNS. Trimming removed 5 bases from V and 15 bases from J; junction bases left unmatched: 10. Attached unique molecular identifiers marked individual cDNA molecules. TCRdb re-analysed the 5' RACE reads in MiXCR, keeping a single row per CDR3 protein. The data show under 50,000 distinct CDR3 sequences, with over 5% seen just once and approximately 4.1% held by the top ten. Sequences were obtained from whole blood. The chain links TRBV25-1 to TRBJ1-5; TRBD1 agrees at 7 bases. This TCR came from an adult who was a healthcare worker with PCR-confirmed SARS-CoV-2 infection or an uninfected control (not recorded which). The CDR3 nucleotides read TGTGCCAGCAGTCAAGGAACAGGGGCGAGGCATTTT. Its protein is CASSQGTGARHF.